The 21 T cell receptor beta chains given below trace back to one sample, sequenced in a study of T cell repertoires in cytomegalovirus infection. These receptors lack a known antigen. MiXCR, applied by TCRdb to the reads, yields one record per CDR3 protein. The repertoire consists of 650,000 to 850,000 distinct CDR3 sequences, with under 35% occurring once and the leading ten covering over 10%. The sample consisted of cultured CD8+ T cells from PBMCs, taken from culture after CMV antigen stimulation. These receptors came from a human donor in good health (CMV status not recorded). Some clones in this sample may be carry-over from other donors' samples.

V and J are TRBV9 and TRBJ1-1, with 7 bases aligning to TRBD1. Germline V gene data show CDR1 as SGDLS and CDR2 as YYNGEE. With V trimmed by 2 bases and J by 3 bases, 10 bases remained unmatched. This CDR3 spans 16 amino acids. DNA of the CDR3: TGTGCCAGCAGCGTTCCGCCAGGTGACAGGGACACTGAAGCTTTCTTT. Protein product: CASSVPPGDRDTEAFF.

The gene calls are TRBV28 and TRBJ1-1; a possible D gene is TRBD1 (5 bases). The V gene's germline CDR1 is MDHEN and CDR2 SYDVKM. V lost 3 bases, J lost 6 bases, and 17 bases lay in between. The CDR3 loop spans 15 amino acids. The chain's CDR3 is CASSFGAGREAEAFF. The CDR3 DNA follows: TGTGCCAGCAGTTTCGGTGCAGGGCGGGAGGCTGAAGCTTTCTTT.

The chain links TRBV4-1 to TRBJ2-1; D is uncertain. Trimming took off 1 base at V and 7 bases at J, with 8 bases between the two ends. Germline V CDR1 and CDR2: MGHRA, YSYEKL. The length of the CDR3 is 13 residues. The CDR3 DNA sequence: TGCGCCAGCAGCCAAGGGTTCCTGAATGAGCAGTTCTTC. Encoded protein: CASSQGFLNEQFF.

This clonotype came up a few times. This chain joins TRBV12-5 and TRBJ1-6, with D hard to call. Per germline, CDR1 LGHNT and CDR2 FRNRAP. The CDR3 is 14 residues long. The V end lost 6 bases, the J end lost 0 bases, and 6 bases lay between the germline ends. The CDR3 protein is CASGSNSYNSPLHF. The CDR3 DNA reads TGTGCTAGTGGCTCAAACTCCTATAATTCACCCCTCCACTTT.

The sample holds a few counts of this clonotype. The chain combines TRBV7-2 with TRBJ1-3; perhaps TRBD1 as D (5 bases). The CDR3 consists of 16 residues. V was trimmed by 5 bases and J by 4 bases, leaving 18 bases between them. Germline V gene lookup returns CDR1 SGHTA and CDR2 FQGNSA. In DNA, the CDR3 is TGTGCCAGCAGCCCTACCCCGGGGGGGGTGGGAAACACCATATATTTT. As protein: CASSPTPGGVGNTIYF.

The chain recombines TRBV28 with TRBJ2-2; 7 nucleotides line up with TRBD1. CDR3 length equals 16 residues. With V trimmed by 6 bases and J by 5 bases, 12 bases remained unmatched. CDR1 and CDR2 from the germline V gene are MDHEN and SYDVKM. The CDR3 is CASSETDREETGELFF. The CDR3 coding sequence is TGTGCCAGCAGCGAAACTGACAGGGAAGAAACCGGGGAGCTGTTTTTT.

This clonotype was seen a handful of times. V is TRBV19 and J is TRBJ2-1; D could derive from TRBD1 or TRBD2 (6 bases each). The CDR3 has 16 residues. The germline gives CDR1 LNHDA, CDR2 SQIVND (reference sequence). The V gene lost 0 bases and the J gene lost 7 bases, with 16 bases spanning the gap. This chain's CDR3 is CASSIEPGDSRNEQFF. The CDR3 DNA reads TGTGCCAGTAGTATAGAGCCAGGGGACTCTAGAAATGAGCAGTTCTTC.

The V gene is TRBV2, the J gene TRBJ2-1; no definite D call. Trimming took off 7 bases at V and 9 bases at J, with 13 bases between the two ends. The CDR3 loop spans 12 amino acids. Germline values: CDR1 SNHLY, CDR2 FYNNEI. The CDR3: CASMGRAGEQFF. CDR3 in DNA: TGTGCCAGCATGGGTAGGGCCGGTGAGCAGTTCTTC.

The gene calls are TRBV7-6 and TRBJ2-7, with TRBD1 matching over 8 bases. The CDR3 runs 16 residues. The germline CDR1 and CDR2 sequences are SGHVS and FNYEAQ. V dropped 1 base and J dropped 2; count of bases not matched to a gene: 7. The CDR3 loop is CASSLGPGGSPYEQYF. The CDR3 DNA reads TGTGCCAGCAGCTTAGGCCCAGGGGGCTCTCCCTACGAGCAGTACTTC.

V gene TRBV5-6 combines with J gene TRBJ2-5, with a tentative D call TRBD1 (5 bases). The germline V gene encodes CDR1 SGHDT and CDR2 YYEEEE. The CDR3 sequence is 13 residues long. Trimming left V 2 bases short and J 4 bases short, with 9 bases between. The chain's CDR3 is CASSFRDGETQYF. DNA for the CDR3: TGTGCCAGCAGCTTCAGGGATGGAGAGACCCAGTACTTC. Combining the CDR3 with reference TRBV5-6 and TRBJ2-5 gives the whole variable domain DAGVTQSPTHLIKTRGQQVTLRCSPKSGHDTVSWYQQALGQGPQFIFQYYEEEERQRGNFPDRFSGHQFPNYSSELNVNALLLGDSALYLCASSFRDGETQYFGPGTRLLVL.

This clonotype was observed a handful of times. V gene TRBV7-9 combines with J gene TRBJ2-7; 7 nucleotides agree with TRBD1. After removal of 6 bases from V and 2 bases from J, the junction contained 7 bases not matched to a gene. Germline V gene data show CDR1 as SEHNR and CDR2 as FQNEAQ (reference sequence). The CDR3 sequence is 14 residues long. The CDR3 region has the DNA TGTGCCAGCAGATTCCGGGACAGTACCTACGAGCAGTACGTC. This gives the protein CASRFRDSTYEQYV.

This clonotype was observed many times. The V gene is TRBV7-9, the J gene TRBJ1-4, with D hard to call. Germline V gives CDR1 SEHNR, CDR2 FQNEAQ (reference sequence). Trimming pared 5 bases from V and 0 bases from J, leaving 7 bases between. This CDR3 spans 14 amino acids. The CDR3 here is CASSPPATNEKLFF. DNA of the CDR3: TGTGCCAGCAGCCCTCCCGCAACTAATGAAAAACTGTTTTTT.

This clonotype was picked up a small number of times. The J gene is TRBJ2-3, the V gene TRBV6-5; the D gene is possibly TRBD1 (7 bases). The germline V gene encodes CDR1 MNHEY and CDR2 SVGAGI. The ends were cut back, 0 bases at V and 5 bases at J, with 15 bases in the middle. The CDR3 totals 16 residues. The CDR3 loop reads CASSYSGRGAVDTQYF. The CDR3, as DNA: TGTGCCAGCAGTTACTCTGGCAGGGGGGCGGTAGATACGCAGTATTTT.

This chain joins TRBV12-3 or TRBV12-4 and TRBJ1-4, with TRBD1 matching over 7 bases. Trimming removed 4 bases from V and 5 bases from J; junction bases left unmatched: 4. The CDR3 length is 14 residues. CDR3 amino acids: CASSSLTGNEKLFF. The CDR3 coding sequence is TGTGCCAGCAGTTCCTTGACAGGGAATGAAAAACTGTTTTTT.

The chain combines TRBV7-9 with TRBJ2-2, with TRBD2 matching over 8 bases. V shed 5 bases and J 3 bases; nucleotides not matched to a gene: 5. In germline, CDR1 is SEHNR, CDR2 FQNEAQ (reference sequence). This CDR3 spans 15 amino acids. CDR3 sequence (DNA): TGTGCCAGCAGCGGGCAGCGGGGGTACACCGGGGAGCTGTTTTTT. The encoded protein is CASSGQRGYTGELFF.

The rearrangement links TRBV19 to TRBJ2-7; a possible D gene is TRBD1 (5 bases). The germline gives CDR1 LNHDA, CDR2 SQIVND (reference sequence). V lost 3 bases to trimming and J lost 0 bases, with 9 bases between them. The CDR3 totals 14 residues. The CDR3 sequence: CASSISDTSYEQYF. In DNA, the CDR3 is TGTGCCAGTAGTATTTCGGACACCTCCTACGAGCAGTACTTC. Filled out from reference TRBV19 and TRBJ2-7, the complete variable domain reads DGGITQSPKYLFRKEGQNVTLSCEQNLNHDAMYWYRQDPGQGLRLIYYSQIVNDFQKGDIAEGYSVSREKKESFPLTVTSAQKNPTAFYLCASSISDTSYEQYFGPGTRLTVT.

This rearrangement joins TRBV27 to TRBJ2-2; D uncertain. Germline loops: CDR1 MNHEY, CDR2 SMNVEV (reference sequence). The CDR3 is 14 amino acids. The V and J ends lost 2 bases and 4 bases respectively, with 8 bases between them. The CDR3 protein is CASSLSRSTGELFF. The CDR3, as DNA: TGTGCCAGCAGTTTAAGTAGGAGCACCGGGGAGCTGTTTTTT.

V is TRBV6-2 or TRBV6-3 and J is TRBJ2-7, with TRBD2 as a possible D gene (5 bases). This CDR3 comprises 14 residues. Trimming took 2 bases from V and 1 from J, leaving 9 bases between them. Germline V gives CDR1 MNHEY, CDR2 SVGEGT. CDR3 protein: CASSYLGESYEQYF. The CDR3 DNA follows: TGTGCCAGCAGTTACCTTGGGGAGTCCTACGAGCAGTACTTC.

This chain connects TRBV27 to TRBJ2-1; 7 nucleotides agree with TRBD2. This CDR3 region has 16 residues. The V gene end was trimmed by 5 bases and the J gene end by 2 bases; junction bases not matched to a gene: 9. Germline V gene data show CDR1 as MNHEY and CDR2 as SMNVEV (reference sequence). CDR3 region: CASSGMESGAYNEQFF. In nucleotides, the CDR3 is TGTGCCAGCAGTGGGATGGAAAGCGGGGCCTACAATGAGCAGTTCTTC.

This clonotype was seen more than once but under ten times. This chain joins TRBV5-1 and TRBJ2-2, with 12 nucleotides matching TRBD1. Germline V gene data show CDR1 as SGHRS and CDR2 as YFSETQ. The CDR3 sequence is 16 residues long. Trimming removed 2 bases from V and 4 bases from J; junction bases left unmatched: 3. The CDR3 DNA follows: TGCGCCAGCAGCTTCGGGACAGGGGGCTTCACCGGGGAGCTGTTTTTT. This sequence encodes CASSFGTGGFTGELFF.

The chain uses TRBV6-5 and TRBJ2-1, with a possible D match to TRBD1 (6 bases). Germline CDR1 MNHEY, CDR2 SVGAGI. This CDR3 region has 15 residues. Deletions cut 7 bases from V and 4 bases from J, with 17 bases between. DNA of the CDR3: TGTGCCAGCACCCCCGTGGACAGCCCATACAATGAGCAGTTCTTC. This translates into CASTPVDSPYNEQFF.